These 19 T cell receptor beta chains were all obtained from the same sample, sequenced in a study of shared clonotypes between healthy human individuals. CD45RO-negative CD8 cells positively selected for CCR7 made up the naive population, which excluded terminally differentiated effector memory CD45RA+ cells. Generated by immunoSEQ multiplex PCR, the TCRdb table keeps only in-frame clones and is missing some. The data hold about 1.9 million clones, with just under 95% observed a single time. Sequenced material: naive CD8+ T cells from PBMCs. Receptors originate from a man aged 18 to 35 in good health. Some clones in this sample may be carry-over from other donors' samples.

This clone occurred once. The rearrangement joins TRBV19 to TRBJ1-5, with no clear D. With 2 bases removed from V and 5 bases from J, the gap between germline ends came to 13 bases. Looked up from germline, CDR1 is LNHDA and CDR2 is SQIVND (reference sequence). This CDR3 has 15 residues. Written as DNA, the CDR3 is TGTGCCAGTAGTATAATCGGGGTTGGGTATCAGCCCCAGCATTTT. This gives the protein CASSIIGVGYQPQHF.

The V call is TRBV4-1, the J call TRBJ2-3, with 7 positions matching TRBD2. The CDR3 is 17 residues long. The germline CDR1 and CDR2 sequences are MGHRA and YSYEKL. V gave up 2 bases and J gave up 0 bases; unmatched junction bases: 8. CDR3 sequence (DNA): TGCGCCAGCAGCCAAACCTCAGCGGGATATAGCACAGATACGCAGTATTTT. Protein sequence: CASSQTSAGYSTDTQYF.

The gene calls are TRBV28 and TRBJ1-3; tentatively, D is TRBD1 (5 bases). Per the germline V gene, CDR1 is MDHEN and CDR2 is SYDVKM. The CDR3 length is 18 residues. V was trimmed by 0 bases and J by 3 bases, leaving 18 bases between them. Here the CDR3 DNA reads TGTGCCAGCAGTTTATGGCGACAGTATGGGGGAGATGGAAACACCATATATTTT. Amino acids: CASSLWRQYGGDGNTIYF.

This chain joins TRBV6-5 and TRBJ1-1; unclear D gene. The germline V gene encodes CDR1 MNHEY and CDR2 SVGAGI. The CDR3 loop spans 15 amino acids. V lost 0 bases to trimming and J lost 4 bases, with 12 bases between them. Here the CDR3 DNA reads TGTGCCAGCAGTTACTCGCGGGGAGGGAGCACTGAAGCTTTCTTT. It yields the protein CASSYSRGGSTEAFF.

The chain combines TRBV19 with TRBJ2-2; D not resolved. Trimming pared 6 bases from V and 5 bases from J, leaving 13 bases between. This CDR3 comprises 14 residues. Germline lookup yields CDR1 LNHDA and CDR2 SQIVND (reference sequence). For the CDR3, the DNA is TGTGCCAGTAGCCCGTCTTCCTGGACCGGGGAGCTGTTTTTT. Its translation: CASSPSSWTGELFF.

The V gene is TRBV27, the J gene TRBJ2-2; 7 nucleotides line up with TRBD2. CDR3 length: 16 amino acids. The J segment lost 6 bases and the V segment lost 3 bases, leaving 10 bases of the junction unmatched. Germline assignment: CDR1 MNHEY and CDR2 SMNVEV (reference sequence). The CDR3 loop reads CASSFTLWEGPGELFF. Written as DNA, the CDR3 is TGTGCCAGCAGTTTCACCCTTTGGGAGGGGCCCGGGGAGCTGTTTTTT.

This clone was detected once. V gene TRBV29-1 combines with J gene TRBJ2-3; D remains ambiguous. Trimming removed 4 bases at V and 0 bases at J, with 14 bases between. This CDR3 contains 15 residues. Germline CDR1 and CDR2: SQVTM and ANQGSEA. The DNA of the CDR3 is TGCAGCGTTGTTCCCCAGGAGACTAGCACAGATACGCAGTATTTT. Amino acids: CSVVPQETSTDTQYF.

This chain links TRBV5-5 with TRBJ2-7, with D possibly being TRBD2 (6 bases). Trimming pared 0 bases from V and 3 bases from J, leaving 19 bases between. CDR1 and CDR2 from the germline V gene are SGHKS and YYEKEE (reference sequence). This CDR3 comprises 17 residues. This CDR3 is CASSLVILALTHYEQYF. Written as DNA, the CDR3 is TGTGCCAGCAGCTTGGTGATACTAGCCCTCACTCACTACGAGCAGTACTTC.

This chain connects TRBV19 to TRBJ2-7; 14 nucleotides agree with TRBD2. The CDR3 contains 16 residues. V was clipped by 5 bases and J by 5 bases; unmatched bases: 8. Germline V gene lookup returns CDR1 LNHDA and CDR2 SQIVND (reference sequence). CDR3 amino acids: CASSFGTSGRINEQYF. The CDR3 nucleotides are TGTGCCAGTAGTTTCGGGACTAGCGGGAGAATCAACGAGCAGTACTTC.

Remarks on this clone: Additional DNA sequences in this sample encode the identical CDR3. The chain recombines TRBV5-1 with TRBJ2-2; D not resolved. Germline V lookup: CDR1 SGHRS, CDR2 YFSETQ. V dropped 0 bases and J dropped 6 bases, with 6 bases sitting between them. CDR3 length: 13 amino acids. CDR3 coding DNA: TGCGCCAGCAGCTTGGCAGGTCCCGGGGAGCTGTTTTTT. Amino acids: CASSLAGPGELFF.

The chain has TRBV27 and TRBJ2-5; D is unclear. Between the trimmed V and J ends, which lost 1 base and 5 bases, there was a span of 17 bases. Germline CDR1 MNHEY, CDR2 SMNVEV (reference sequence). CDR3 length: 16 residues. CDR3 nucleotides: TGTGCCAGCAGTTTATGGGCCGGGTACAGCGTGGAGACCCAGTACTTC. Its protein product is CASSLWAGYSVETQYF.

In regard to this clone: This same CDR3 is encoded by further DNA sequences in the sample. V usage is TRBV27 and J usage is TRBJ1-1; a possible D gene is TRBD1 (5 bases). The CDR3 loop spans 13 amino acids. Trimming stripped 3 bases from V and 4 bases from J, with 9 bases between. Germline V gives CDR1 MNHEY, CDR2 SMNVEV (reference sequence). The CDR3 DNA reads as TGTGCCAGCAGTTTCCCTGGGGGCACTGAAGCTTTCTTT. It codes for CASSFPGGTEAFF.

The chain carries TRBV27 and TRBJ2-7, with TRBD2 identical over 7 bases. Germline loops: CDR1 MNHEY, CDR2 SMNVEV (reference sequence). Trimming cost V 0 bases and J 4 bases; bases outside gene matches: 9. CDR3 length: 16 residues. Here the CDR3 DNA reads TGTGCCAGCAGTTTATCTGCGGGAGTTGTAACTTACGAGCAGTACTTC. As protein: CASSLSAGVVTYEQYF.

The J gene is TRBJ1-1, the V gene TRBV12-5, with D perhaps TRBD1 (5 bases). V gave up 4 bases and J gave up 7 bases, with 16 bases separating them. This CDR3 is 14 amino acids long. Looked up from germline, CDR1 is LGHNT and CDR2 is FRNRAP. The CDR3 DNA reads as TGTGCTAGTGGTTCGGCGGGGGGGTATAGTGAAGCTTTCTTT. Amino acids: CASGSAGGYSEAFF.

The DNA for the CDR3 is TGTGCCAGCAGCCATGACGACGGGAGCCCGGGGGAGCTGTTTTTT. Its translation is CASSHDDGSPGELFF. The chain has TRBV4-2 and TRBJ2-2, with TRBD2 as a possible D gene (6 bases). This CDR3 is 15 amino acids long. Trimming stripped 3 bases from V and 8 bases from J, with 16 bases between. CDR1 is LGHNA, CDR2 YNFKEQ, per germline.

The chain employs TRBV19 and TRBJ2-1, with TRBD2 as a possible D gene (5 bases). Germline values: CDR1 LNHDA, CDR2 SQIVND (reference sequence). The CDR3 length is 14 residues. V lost 7 bases to trimming and J lost 6 bases, with 16 bases between them. This chain's CDR3 is CASNEGLQSNEQFF. The CDR3, as DNA: TGTGCCAGTAATGAGGGATTGCAGTCCAATGAGCAGTTCTTC. Complete variable domain (other parts from reference TRBV19 and TRBJ2-1): DGGITQSPKYLFRKEGQNVTLSCEQNLNHDAMYWYRQDPGQGLRLIYYSQIVNDFQKGDIAEGYSVSREKKESFPLTVTSAQKNPTAFYLCASNEGLQSNEQFFGPGTRLTVL.

This chain uses TRBV6-5 with TRBJ2-7; maybe TRBD1 (6 bases). CDR1 and CDR2 (germline): MNHEY, SVGAGI. The CDR3 consists of 15 residues. V lost 0 bases, J lost 5 bases, and 14 bases lay in between. The CDR3 spells CASSYSRPGAHEQYF. The CDR3 DNA reads TGTGCCAGCAGTTACTCGAGACCAGGGGCCCACGAGCAGTACTTC.

CDR3 DNA: TGTGCCAGCAGTTTTGTGGGGGCAAGATTTTCCTACGAGCAGTACTTC. Translation: CASSFVGARFSYEQYF. The chain couples TRBV27 to TRBJ2-7, with TRBD1 as a possible D gene (6 bases). The CDR3 contains 16 residues. The V end lost 3 bases, the J end lost 1 base, and 16 bases lay between the germline ends. The germline CDR1 and CDR2 sequences are MNHEY and SMNVEV (reference sequence).

The rearrangement uses TRBV6-5 and TRBJ2-7, with TRBD1 matching over 8 bases. CDR1 is MNHEY and CDR2 is SVGAGI in the germline V gene. V was clipped by 6 bases and J by 4 bases; unmatched bases: 11. The CDR3 sequence is 15 residues long. This CDR3 reads CASSYGGTGMYEQYF. In DNA, the CDR3 is TGTGCCAGCAGCTACGGCGGGACAGGAATGTACGAGCAGTACTTC.